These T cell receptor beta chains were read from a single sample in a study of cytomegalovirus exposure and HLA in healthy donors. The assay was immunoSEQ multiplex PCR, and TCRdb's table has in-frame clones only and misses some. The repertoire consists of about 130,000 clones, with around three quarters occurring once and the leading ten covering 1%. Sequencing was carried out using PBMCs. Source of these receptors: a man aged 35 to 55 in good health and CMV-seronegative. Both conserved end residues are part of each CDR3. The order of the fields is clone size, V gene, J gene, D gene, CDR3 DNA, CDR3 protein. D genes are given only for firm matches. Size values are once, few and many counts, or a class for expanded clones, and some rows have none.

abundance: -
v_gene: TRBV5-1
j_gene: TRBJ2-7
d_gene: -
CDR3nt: TGCGCCAGCCGCCAGGGGAGTTACGAGCAGTACTTC
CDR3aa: CASRQGSYEQYF

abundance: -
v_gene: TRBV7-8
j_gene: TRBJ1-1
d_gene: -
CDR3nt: TGTGCCAGCAGAGCGAAAAGGTGGACTGAAGCTTTCTTT
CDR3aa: CASRAKRWTEAFF

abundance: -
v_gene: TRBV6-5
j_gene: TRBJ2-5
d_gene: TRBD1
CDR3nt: TGTGCCAGCAGTTATACGGCAGGGGGCAAAGAGACCCAGTACTTC
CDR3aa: CASSYTAGGKETQYF

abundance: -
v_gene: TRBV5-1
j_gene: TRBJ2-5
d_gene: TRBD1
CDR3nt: TGCGCCAGCAGCTTCGGGCAGGGGGAAGAGACCCAGTACTTC
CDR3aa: CASSFGQGEETQYF

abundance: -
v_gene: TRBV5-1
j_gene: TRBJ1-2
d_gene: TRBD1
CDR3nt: TGCGCCAGCACCCAAACAGGGGACAGGGGGGACTATGGCTACACCTTC
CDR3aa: CASTQTGDRGDYGYTF

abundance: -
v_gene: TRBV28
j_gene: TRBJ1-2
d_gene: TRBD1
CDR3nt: TGTGCCAGCAGTTTACAGGGGGCAACCGACTATGGCTACACCTTC
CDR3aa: CASSLQGATDYGYTF

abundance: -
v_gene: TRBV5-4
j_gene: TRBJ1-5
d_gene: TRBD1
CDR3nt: TGTGCCAGCAGCGCAAACAGGGGGAGGCCCCAGCATTTT
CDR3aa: CASSANRGRPQHF

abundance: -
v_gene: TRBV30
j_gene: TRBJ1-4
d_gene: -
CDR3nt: TGTGCCTGGAGTGTACTGGGCGGCCGGGGAGGAAAACTGTTTTTT
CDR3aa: CAWSVLGGRGGKLFF

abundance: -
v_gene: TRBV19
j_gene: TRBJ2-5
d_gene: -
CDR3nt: TGTGCCAGTAGTATAGACGGAGAGACCCAGTACTTC
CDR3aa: CASSIDGETQYF

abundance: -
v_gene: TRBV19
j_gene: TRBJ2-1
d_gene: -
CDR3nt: TGTGCCAGTAGTATGGTTTGGTCGGACAATGAGCAGTTCTTC
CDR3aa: CASSMVWSDNEQFF

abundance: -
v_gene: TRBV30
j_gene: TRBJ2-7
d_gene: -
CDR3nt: TGTGCCTCCTCAATTGACTCGCGGTACGAGCAGTACTTC
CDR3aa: CASSIDSRYEQYF

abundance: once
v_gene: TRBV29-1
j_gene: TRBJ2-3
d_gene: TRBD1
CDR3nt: TGCAGCGTTGAAGACAGGGGGAGCACAGATACGCAGTATTTT
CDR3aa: CSVEDRGSTDTQYF

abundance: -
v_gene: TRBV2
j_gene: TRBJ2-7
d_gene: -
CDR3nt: TGTGCCAGCAGTGACGGCCAGGTCTCCTACGAGCAGTACTTC
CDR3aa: CASSDGQVSYEQYF

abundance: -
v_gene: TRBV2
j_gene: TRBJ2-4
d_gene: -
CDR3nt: TGTGCCAGCAGTGTAACAGGCGAAAACATTCAGTACTTC
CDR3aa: CASSVTGENIQYF

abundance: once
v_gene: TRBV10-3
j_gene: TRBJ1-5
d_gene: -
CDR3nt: TGTGCCATCGCAGGGGCTAGCAATCAGCCCCAGCATTTT
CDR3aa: CAIAGASNQPQHF

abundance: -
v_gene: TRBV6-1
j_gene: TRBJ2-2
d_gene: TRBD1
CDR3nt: TGTGCCAGCAGTGATTTACAGGGGGCGGGCACCGGGGAGCTGTTTTTT
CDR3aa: CASSDLQGAGTGELFF

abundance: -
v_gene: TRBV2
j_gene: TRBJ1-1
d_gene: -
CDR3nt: TGTGCCAGCAGTCCCGGGAGTGTAAGTACTGAAGCTTTCTTT
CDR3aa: CASSPGSVSTEAFF

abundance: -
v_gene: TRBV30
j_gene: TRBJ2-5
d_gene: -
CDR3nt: TGTGCCTGGATCCAGGGGACCCAAGAGACCCAGTACTTC
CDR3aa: CAWIQGTQETQYF

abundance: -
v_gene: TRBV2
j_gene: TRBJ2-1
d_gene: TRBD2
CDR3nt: TGTGCCAGCAGCGGGGAGGGGCACAATGAGCAGTTCTTC
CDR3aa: CASSGEGHNEQFF

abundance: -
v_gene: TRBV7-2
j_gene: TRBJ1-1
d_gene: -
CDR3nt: TGTGCCAGCAGCATTATCGGGGGGGGTGCTACTGAAGCTTTCTTT
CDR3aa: CASSIIGGGATEAFF

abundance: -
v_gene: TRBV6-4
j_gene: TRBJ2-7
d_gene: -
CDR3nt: TGTGCCAGCAGTGACTCGGAATGCGGGGGCCCCGACGAGCAGTACTTC
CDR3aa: CASSDSECGGPDEQYF

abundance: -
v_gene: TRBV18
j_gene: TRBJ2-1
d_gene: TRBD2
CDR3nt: TGTGCCAGCTCACGGACTAGCGGGAGCTTGGGTGAGCAGTTCTTC
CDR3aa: CASSRTSGSLGEQFF

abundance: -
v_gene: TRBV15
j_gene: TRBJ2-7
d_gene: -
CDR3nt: TGTGCCACCATTCAAAAGGACAGAAGGGTCTTCGAGCAGTACTTC
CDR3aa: CATIQKDRRVFEQYF

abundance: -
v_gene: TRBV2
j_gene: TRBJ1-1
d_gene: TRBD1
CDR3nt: TGTGCCAGCAGTCTCCAGGGGGTGAAGAACACTGAAGCTTTCTTT
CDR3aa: CASSLQGVKNTEAFF

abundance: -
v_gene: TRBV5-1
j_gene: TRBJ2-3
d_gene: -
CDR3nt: TGCGCCAGCAGCAGTACCGGGAGCCAGGATACGCAGTATTTT
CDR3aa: CASSSTGSQDTQYF

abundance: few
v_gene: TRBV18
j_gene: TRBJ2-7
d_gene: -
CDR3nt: TGTGCCAGCACCTCGGGTGGCTCCTACGAGCAGTACTTC
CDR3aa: CASTSGGSYEQYF

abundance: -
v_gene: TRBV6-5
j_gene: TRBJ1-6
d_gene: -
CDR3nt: TGTGCCAGCAGCATCGGGGGGGGAGATTCACCCCTCCACTTT
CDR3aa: CASSIGGGDSPLHF

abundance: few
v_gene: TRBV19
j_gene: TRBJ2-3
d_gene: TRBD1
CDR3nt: TGTGCCAGTAGGACGACAGGGCCTAGCACAGATACGCAGTATTTT
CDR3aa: CASRTTGPSTDTQYF

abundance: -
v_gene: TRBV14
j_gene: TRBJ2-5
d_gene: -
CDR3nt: TGTGCCAGCAGCCAAGTTGTGGGTCAGGGGACCCAGTACTTC
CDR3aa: CASSQVVGQGTQYF

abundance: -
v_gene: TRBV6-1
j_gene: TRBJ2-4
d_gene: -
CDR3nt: TGTGCCAGCAGTGAATATTCAAACATTCAGTACTTC
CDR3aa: CASSEYSNIQYF

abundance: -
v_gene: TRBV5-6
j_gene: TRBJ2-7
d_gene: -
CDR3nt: TGTGCCAGCAGCTTGGGACAGGGAGGCTACGAGCAGTACTTC
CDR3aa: CASSLGQGGYEQYF

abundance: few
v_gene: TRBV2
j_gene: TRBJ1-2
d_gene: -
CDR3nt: TGTGCCAGCAGTGAATTCAGGGGTCGCTATGGCTACACCTTC
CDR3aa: CASSEFRGRYGYTF

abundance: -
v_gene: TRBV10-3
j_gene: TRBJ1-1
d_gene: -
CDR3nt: TGTGCCATCAGTGAGTCAGCAGGGGCAGCTTTCTTT
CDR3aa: CAISESAGAAFF

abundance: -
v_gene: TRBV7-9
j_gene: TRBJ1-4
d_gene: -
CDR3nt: TGTGCCAGCAGCTTACGGGGCTGGGGGCTTGGAAAACTGTTTTTT
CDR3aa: CASSLRGWGLGKLFF

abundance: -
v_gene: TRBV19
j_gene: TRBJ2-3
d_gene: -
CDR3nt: TGTGCCAGTAGTCAGACAGGCGGCACAGATACGCAGTATTTT
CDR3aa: CASSQTGGTDTQYF

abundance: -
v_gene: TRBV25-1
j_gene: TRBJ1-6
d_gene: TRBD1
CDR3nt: TGTGCCAGCAGTGGGCCGGGACAGGGGGTTTCACCCCTCCACTTT
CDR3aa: CASSGPGQGVSPLHF

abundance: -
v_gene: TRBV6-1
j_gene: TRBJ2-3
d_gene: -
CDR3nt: TGTGCCAGCGCCAGGGAAGACACGCAGTATTTT
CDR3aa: CASAREDTQYF

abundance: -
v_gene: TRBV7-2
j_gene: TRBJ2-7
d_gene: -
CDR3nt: TGTGCCAGCAGCTTAGGTCAGGCCCCTACCTACGAGCAGTACTTC
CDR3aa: CASSLGQAPTYEQYF

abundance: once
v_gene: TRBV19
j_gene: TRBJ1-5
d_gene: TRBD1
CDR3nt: TGTGCCAGTAGTAGGACAGGGGGCCAGCCCCAGCATTTT
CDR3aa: CASSRTGGQPQHF

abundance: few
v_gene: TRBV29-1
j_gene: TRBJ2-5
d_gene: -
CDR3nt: TGCAGCGTTGCCAGGGCCAAAGAGACCCAGTACTTC
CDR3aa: CSVARAKETQYF

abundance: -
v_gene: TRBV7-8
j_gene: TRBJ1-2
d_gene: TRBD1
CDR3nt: TGTGCCAGCAGCTTAGGGGACAGAAACTACTATGGCTACACCTTC
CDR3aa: CASSLGDRNYYGYTF

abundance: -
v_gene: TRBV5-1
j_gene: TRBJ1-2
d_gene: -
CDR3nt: TGCGCCAGCAGCGCGGACAGCTATGGCTACACCTTC
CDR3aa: CASSADSYGYTF

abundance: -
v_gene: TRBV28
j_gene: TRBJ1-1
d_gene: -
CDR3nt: TGTGCCAGCAGCCCGAGGAACAGGGATACCAGCGAAGCTTTCTTT
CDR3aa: CASSPRNRDTSEAFF

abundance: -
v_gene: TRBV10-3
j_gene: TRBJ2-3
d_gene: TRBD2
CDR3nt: TGTGCCATGCAGAGCGGGGGTGGGGATACGCAGTATTTT
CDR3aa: CAMQSGGGDTQYF

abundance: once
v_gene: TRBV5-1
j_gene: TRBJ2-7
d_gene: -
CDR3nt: TGCGCCAGCAGCCCCAGACTAGACAGCGGCGAGCAGTACTTC
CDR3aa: CASSPRLDSGEQYF

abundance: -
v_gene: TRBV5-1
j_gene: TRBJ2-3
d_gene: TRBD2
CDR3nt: TGCGCCAGCAGCCCAAGAGCGGGACGCACAGATACGCAGTATTTT
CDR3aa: CASSPRAGRTDTQYF

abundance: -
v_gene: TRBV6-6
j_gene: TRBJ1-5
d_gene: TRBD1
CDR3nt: TGTGCCAGCAGTAACCCTGGGACGGACAGGGATCAGCCCCAGCATTTT
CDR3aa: CASSNPGTDRDQPQHF

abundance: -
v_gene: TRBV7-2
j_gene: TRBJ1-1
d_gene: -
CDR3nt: TGTGCCAGCAGCTTAGGGGGGGTAGGCAACACTGAAGCTTTCTTT
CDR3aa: CASSLGGVGNTEAFF